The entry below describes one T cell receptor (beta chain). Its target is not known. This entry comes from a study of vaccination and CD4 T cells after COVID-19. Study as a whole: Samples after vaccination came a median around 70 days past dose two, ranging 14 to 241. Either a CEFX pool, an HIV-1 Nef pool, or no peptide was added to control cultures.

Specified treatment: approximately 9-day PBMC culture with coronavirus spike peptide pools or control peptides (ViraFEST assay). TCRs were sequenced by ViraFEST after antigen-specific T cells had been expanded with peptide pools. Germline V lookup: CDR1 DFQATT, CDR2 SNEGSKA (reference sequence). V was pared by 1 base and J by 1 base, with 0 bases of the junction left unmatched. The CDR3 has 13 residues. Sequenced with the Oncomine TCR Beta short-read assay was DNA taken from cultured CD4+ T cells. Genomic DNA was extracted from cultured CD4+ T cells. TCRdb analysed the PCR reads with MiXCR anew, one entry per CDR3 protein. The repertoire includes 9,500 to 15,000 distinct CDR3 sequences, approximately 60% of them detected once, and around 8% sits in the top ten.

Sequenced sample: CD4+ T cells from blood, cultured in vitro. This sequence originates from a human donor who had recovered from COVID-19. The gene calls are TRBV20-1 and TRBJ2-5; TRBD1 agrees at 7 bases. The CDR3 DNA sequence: TGCAGTGCTAGAGGGGACAGCCAAGAGACCCAGTACTTC. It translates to CSARGDSQETQYF.